This T cell receptor (beta chain) was recorded in a study of T cell changes during pregnancy in multiple sclerosis. Using immunoSEQ multiplex PCR, the repertoire was profiled, and TCRdb retains in-frame clones only, with some absent. This table has about 70,000 clones, approximately 92% appearing once. The CDR3 loop spans 14 amino acids. V shed 5 bases and J 1 base; nucleotides not matched to a gene: 3. Germline CDR1 is SEHNR and CDR2 is FQNEAQ (reference sequence). The chain joins TRBV7-9 to TRBJ2-3; 7 positions match TRBD1. The TCR was taken from a female donor with multiple sclerosis, enrolled in a pregnancy study. This sample comprised peripheral blood, obtained in the first trimester of pregnancy. CDR3 sequence: CASSPGGGTDTQYF. Written as DNA, the CDR3 is TGTGCCAGCAGCCCAGGGGGAGGCACAGATACGCAGTATTTT.